The subject of this entry is one T cell receptor beta chain. The data are from a study of CD8 T cells in Susac syndrome. The CDR3 contains 10 residues. The germline V and J ends were trimmed by 10 bases and 9 bases, with 10 bases remaining between them. Germline V gives CDR1 LNHDA, CDR2 SQIVND (reference sequence). A quantity of about 0.45 to 1 ug RNA underwent reverse transcription using random hexamers. TCRdb reprocessed the immunoSEQ multiplex PCR reads with MiXCR, giving one entry per CDR3 protein. The sample has around 110,000 distinct CDR3 sequences; 85% to 95% are singletons. The TCR was taken from a human donor with Susac syndrome. The sequenced material came from CD8+ T cells from PBMCs. The chain employs TRBV19 and TRBJ2-1; the D is unclear. This CDR3 is CATQLGEQFF. CDR3 DNA: TGTGCCACCCAATTAGGTGAGCAGTTCTTC.